This T cell receptor (beta chain) was identified during a study of neoadjuvant nivolumab and ipilimumab in lung cancer. In the study overall: Patients got nivolumab 3 mg/kg on days 1, 15 and 29; combination added ipilimumab 1 mg/kg day 1. General observations from the study: Resected tumors had greater TCR richness and clonality than uninvolved lung. TCR receptors were sequenced in few samples.

With 2 bases removed from V and 5 bases from J, the gap between germline ends came to 10 bases. The CDR3 has 13 amino acids. Per germline, CDR1 KGHSH and CDR2 LQKENI. The data were produced by immunoSEQ multiplex PCR, yet TCRdb's version contains in-frame clones alone and is incomplete. The data show about 18,000 clones, with over 80% seen just once and less than 2.5% held by the top ten. About this clone: The antigen remains undetermined.

The chain carries TRBV18 and TRBJ2-7; D call uncertain. Source: peripheral blood, taken before neoadjuvant nivolumab, alone or with ipilimumab. This sequence was found in an adult with non-small cell lung cancer. Here the CDR3 reads CASSPGLMDEQYF. The CDR3 DNA is TGTGCCAGCTCACCAGGCCTCATGGACGAGCAGTACTTC.